Below are 19 T cell receptor beta chains sequenced from a single sample in a study of shared clonotypes between healthy human individuals. Sequencing used immunoSEQ multiplex PCR; TCRdb keeps in-frame clones, though not all of them. Of around 500,000 clones in the sample, about three quarters were seen once. The sample comprised PBMCs. The origin of the receptors is a woman aged 40 to 49 in good health. Some clones in this sample may be carry-over from other donors' samples.

This clone was seen a single time. The V and J genes are TRBV5-1 and TRBJ2-7; D is possibly TRBD2 (7 bases). V was cut by 3 bases and J by 0 bases, with 19 bases left in between. Germline CDR1 reads SGHRS; CDR2 reads YFSETQ. The CDR3 extends over 17 amino acids. CDR3 region: CASSWTELASSSYEQYF. The CDR3 nucleotides are TGCGCCAGCAGCTGGACAGAACTAGCGTCGAGCTCCTACGAGCAGTACTTC.

This clone was seen ten or more times. This chain links TRBV6-4 with TRBJ2-3, with 7 bases aligning to TRBD2. The V gene's germline CDR1 is MRHNA and CDR2 SNTAGT. The CDR3 length is 15 residues. The V gene end was trimmed by 6 bases and the J gene end by 2 bases; junction bases not matched to a gene: 8. CDR3 coding DNA: TGTGCCAGCAGCCTACGGACTAGGGCCACAGATACGCAGTATTTT. Protein sequence: CASSLRTRATDTQYF.

CDR3 region: CASSAGQGPLYGYTF. The CDR3 DNA reads TGTGCCAGCAGTGCGGGACAGGGGCCGCTTTATGGCTACACCTTC. The chain combines TRBV2 with TRBJ1-2, with 10 bases matching TRBD1. This CDR3 is 15 amino acids long. The germline V gene encodes CDR1 SNHLY and CDR2 FYNNEI. V was pared by 4 bases and J by 5 bases, with 7 bases of the junction left unmatched.

The gene calls are TRBV7-6 and TRBJ2-1; the D is unclear. Germline-derived CDR1 and CDR2 are SGHVS and FNYEAQ. Trimming shortened V by 1 base and J by 2 bases, and 3 bases separated the two germline ends. The CDR3 consists of 13 residues. The CDR3 sequence: CASSLETYNEQFF. The DNA for the CDR3 is TGTGCCAGCAGCTTAGAAACCTACAATGAGCAGTTCTTC.

The chain has TRBV6-6 and TRBJ2-3, with D uncertain. Trimming cost V 7 bases and J 4 bases, with 12 bases left between them. Per germline, CDR1 MNHNY and CDR2 SVGAGI (reference sequence). This CDR3 contains 13 residues. CDR3 nucleotide sequence: TGTGCCAGCAAGTGGAGAGGCGCAGATACGCAGTATTTT. Protein: CASKWRGADTQYF.

The chain joins TRBV6-5 to TRBJ2-3; D may correspond to TRBD1 or TRBD2 (5 bases each). In germline, CDR1 is MNHEY, CDR2 SVGAGI. CDR3 length: 14 residues. V lost 8 bases, J lost 4 bases, and 16 bases lay in between. The CDR3 protein is CASVPAGAADTQYF. The CDR3, as DNA: TGTGCCAGCGTCCCGGCCGGGGCGGCAGATACGCAGTATTTT.

The J gene is TRBJ1-3, the V gene TRBV21-1. TRBV21-1 is a pseudogene segment. This CDR3 contains 16 residues. This CDR3 reads CASSKHSDRSGNTIYF. CDR3 coding DNA: TGTGCCAGCAGCAAACACAGCGATCGCTCTGGAAACACCATATATTTT.

The V gene is TRBV5-1, the J gene TRBJ1-5; 7 nucleotides match TRBD1. Germline V CDR1 and CDR2: SGHRS, YFSETQ. CDR3 length: 15 amino acids. The trim removed 0 bases at V and 4 bases at J, leaving 4 bases unmatched. DNA for the CDR3: TGCGCCAGCAGCTTGGAGGCAGGGGGGAATCAGCCCCAGCATTTT. This gives the protein CASSLEAGGNQPQHF. The full variable domain, its missing parts supplied by reference TRBV5-1 and TRBJ1-5, is KAGVTQTPRYLIKTRGQQVTLSCSPISGHRSVSWYQQTPGQGLQFLFEYFSETQRNKGNFPGRFSGRQFSNSRSEMNVSTLELGDSALYLCASSLEAGGNQPQHFGDGTRLSIL.

The chain employs TRBV14 and TRBJ2-5; 10 bases line up with TRBD2. The J segment lost 0 bases and the V segment lost 0 bases, leaving 16 bases of the junction unmatched. The germline V gene encodes CDR1 SGHDN and CDR2 FVKESK. This CDR3 is built from 21 residues. The CDR3 coding sequence is TGTGCCAGCAGCCAAGATAAGGGAGGCCTAGCGGGAGCTCCATACCAAGAGACCCAGTACTTC. Amino acids: CASSQDKGGLAGAPYQETQYF. The full variable domain, in which reference TRBV14 and TRBJ2-5 provide the parts outside the CDR3, is EAGVTQFPSHSVIEKGQTVTLRCDPISGHDNLYWYRRVMGKEIKFLLHFVKESKQDESGMPNNRFLAERTGGTYSTLKVQPAELEDSGVYFCASSQDKGGLAGAPYQETQYFGPGTRLLVL.

V is TRBV15 and J is TRBJ2-3, with D unclear. Germline V gives CDR1 LNHNV, CDR2 YYDKDF (reference sequence). CDR3 length: 14 amino acids. V lost 0 bases, J lost 5 bases, and 9 bases lay in between. The CDR3 spells CATSRDFRGDTQYF. CDR3 sequence (DNA): TGTGCCACCAGCAGAGATTTCCGAGGAGATACGCAGTATTTT.

This clone has just a few counts. This sequence joins TRBV5-4 and TRBJ1-1; D remains ambiguous. With 4 bases removed from V and 1 base from J, the gap between germline ends came to 14 bases. The germline gives CDR1 SGHNT, CDR2 YYREEE (reference sequence). This CDR3 spans 15 amino acids. CDR3 sequence reads: CASSRGGSANTEAFF. The CDR3 DNA is TGTGCCAGCAGCCGGGGAGGCAGTGCGAACACTGAAGCTTTCTTT.

J is TRBJ2-2 and V is TRBV4-1; 10 bases fit TRBD2. The CDR3 consists of 15 residues. V lost 4 bases, J lost 7 bases, and 6 bases stayed unmatched. Per the germline V gene, CDR1 is MGHRA and CDR2 is YSYEKL. The CDR3 nucleotides are TGCGCCAGCAGCCTTTTACTAGCGGGGAACGGGGAGCTGTTTTTT. Protein: CASSLLLAGNGELFF.

The chain has TRBV7-2 and TRBJ1-1; the D gene is possibly TRBD1 (5 bases). This CDR3 comprises 13 residues. Between the trimmed V and J ends, which lost 5 bases and 7 bases, there was a span of 14 bases. The germline gives CDR1 SGHTA, CDR2 FQGNSA. This CDR3 is CASSTGKGIEAFF. The CDR3 nucleotides read TGTGCCAGCAGCACAGGTAAAGGAATTGAAGCTTTCTTT.

Comment on this clone: This could be a read error, since a much larger clone is one nucleotide away. The chain carries TRBV19 and TRBJ2-5, with 14 bases lining up with TRBD2. The CDR3 has 17 amino acids. Per the germline V gene, CDR1 is LNHDA and CDR2 is SQIVND (reference sequence). In DNA form, the CDR3 reads TGTGCCAGTAGTCTCCGTGGGACTAGCGGGAGAGGAGAGACCCGGTACTTC. Residues: CASSLRGTSGRGETRYF. Full variable domain (remainder filled in from reference TRBV19 and TRBJ2-5): DGGITQSPKYLFRKEGQNVTLSCEQNLNHDAMYWYRQDPGQGLRLIYYSQIVNDFQKGDIAEGYSVSREKKESFPLTVTSAQKNPTAFYLCASSLRGTSGRGETRYFGPGTRLLVL.

V gene TRBV4-2 combines with J gene TRBJ1-4; 7 bases are shared with TRBD1. Germline CDR1 reads LGHNA; CDR2 reads YNFKEQ. The CDR3 runs 13 residues. With V trimmed by 8 bases and J by 4 bases, 4 bases remained unmatched. CDR3 in amino acids: CASGTAYNEKLFF. The CDR3 DNA follows: TGTGCCAGCGGGACAGCCTATAATGAAAAACTGTTTTTT.

CDR3 protein: CASSPRPGGDTQYF. CDR3 DNA: TGTGCCAGCAGCCCAAGACCCGGGGGAGATACGCAGTATTTT. V and J are TRBV11-2 and TRBJ2-3; D possibly corresponds to TRBD2 (6 bases). CDR3 length equals 14 residues. Trimming took off 5 bases at V and 5 bases at J, with 14 bases between the two ends. The V gene's germline CDR1 is SGHAT and CDR2 FQNNGV. Looking up the rest from reference TRBV11-2 and TRBJ2-3 gives the full variable domain: EAGVAQSPRYKIIEKRQSVAFWCNPISGHATLYWYQQILGQGPKLLIQFQNNGVVDDSQLPKDRFSAERLKGVDSTLKIQPAKLEDSAVYLCASSPRPGGDTQYFGPGTRLTVL.

This chain connects TRBV19 to TRBJ2-3, with 14 bases fitting TRBD2. V was pared by 6 bases and J by 6 bases, with 8 bases of the junction left unmatched. CDR1 LNHDA and CDR2 SQIVND come from the germline V gene (reference sequence). The CDR3 loop spans 16 amino acids. DNA for the CDR3: TGTGCCAGTAGCAGGACTAGCGGGAGGAGTTTGGATACGCAGTATTTT. Its translation: CASSRTSGRSLDTQYF.

The CDR3 DNA follows: TGTGCCATCAGTGCTTTGCGGGAGGATTACGAGCAGTACTTC. This translates into CAISALREDYEQYF. The genes are TRBV10-3 and TRBJ2-7; the match to TRBD2 covers 8 bases. Germline V gene lookup returns CDR1 ENHRY and CDR2 SYGVKD. CDR3 length equals 14 residues. Losses at the gene ends were 4 bases for V and 4 bases for J; bases not matched to a gene: 6.

This chain connects TRBV28 to TRBJ2-7; D not certain. The germline CDR1 and CDR2 sequences are MDHEN and SYDVKM. The V end lost 6 bases, the J end lost 4 bases, and 7 bases lay between the germline ends. The CDR3 length is 11 residues. This chain's CDR3 is CASRRVYEQYF. For the CDR3, the DNA is TGTGCCAGCAGGCGCGTTTACGAGCAGTACTTC.